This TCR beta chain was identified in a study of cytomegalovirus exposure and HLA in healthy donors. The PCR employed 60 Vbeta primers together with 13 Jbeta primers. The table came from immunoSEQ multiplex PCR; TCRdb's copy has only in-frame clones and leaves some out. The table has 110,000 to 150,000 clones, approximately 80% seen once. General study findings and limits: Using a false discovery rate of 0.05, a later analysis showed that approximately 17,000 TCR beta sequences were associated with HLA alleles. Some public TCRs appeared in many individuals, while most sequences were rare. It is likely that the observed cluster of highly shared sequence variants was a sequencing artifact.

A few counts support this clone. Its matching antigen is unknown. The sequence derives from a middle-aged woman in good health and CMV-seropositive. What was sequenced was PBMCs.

The CDR3 spells CASRDRGNTEAFF. CDR3 nucleotide sequence: TGTGCCAGCAGGGACAGGGGGAACACTGAAGCTTTCTTT. The V and J genes are TRBV6-6 and TRBJ1-1, with 9 bases matching TRBD1. CDR1 and CDR2 from the germline V gene are MNHNY and SVGAGI (reference sequence). This CDR3 has 13 amino acids. V dropped 6 bases and J dropped 1; count of bases not matched to a gene: 0.